What follows are 15 T cell receptor beta chains derived from one specimen sequenced in a study of CD8 T cells in ankylosing spondylitis. TCRdb re-called the 5' RACE reads with MiXCR, one entry per CDR3 protein. This table has about 240,000 distinct CDR3 sequences, 10% to 13% appearing once. Sequencing input: blood, either unsorted or a sorted T cell fraction (not recorded which). These receptors came from a male donor with ankylosing spondylitis or in good health (not recorded which).

This clonotype has only a few counts. The chain uses TRBV5-4 and TRBJ1-1; D is uncertain. The germline V gene encodes CDR1 SGHNT and CDR2 YYREEE (reference sequence). Trimming shortened V by 5 bases and J by 6 bases, and 11 bases separated the two germline ends. CDR3 length equals 12 residues. The CDR3 here is CASSGFRAEAFF. The CDR3, as DNA: TGTGCCAGCAGTGGGTTTCGCGCTGAAGCTTTCTTT.

This clonotype was seen a handful of times. V is TRBV3-1 and J is TRBJ1-4; D may be TRBD1 (6 bases). This CDR3 has 15 amino acids. Trimming took 1 base from V and 3 from J, leaving 9 bases between them. Germline V gene sequence: CDR1 LGHDT, CDR2 YNNKEL (reference sequence). The CDR3 bases are TGTGCCAGCAGCCAAGGGACAGCCCCTAATGAAAAACTGTTTTTT. As protein: CASSQGTAPNEKLFF.

This clonotype was detected many times. The rearrangement uses TRBV24-1 and TRBJ2-2, with D perhaps assigned TRBD1 or TRBD2 (5 bases each). This CDR3 contains 14 residues. From germline, CDR1 is KGHDR and CDR2 SFDVKD. Trimming removed 10 bases at V and 4 bases at J, with 15 bases between. CDR3 coding DNA: TGTGCCACGAGCTCCGGGGCGGGCACCGGGGAGCTGTTTTTT. Its protein product is CATSSGAGTGELFF.

This clonotype was counted between two and nine times. The chain is built from TRBV7-9 and TRBJ1-1; possible D gene TRBD1, 5 bases. This CDR3 is 13 amino acids long. The V gene's germline CDR1 is SEHNR and CDR2 FQNEAQ (reference sequence). V was shortened by 5 bases and J by 3 bases, with 10 bases between the two germline ends. The CDR3: CASSPGAYTEAFF. The CDR3 coding sequence is TGTGCCAGCAGCCCCGGGGCCTACACTGAAGCTTTCTTT.

This clonotype has ten or more counts. The CDR3 is CASSRGTQETQYF. CDR3 sequence (DNA): TGCGCCAGCAGTCGGGGGACTCAAGAGACCCAGTACTTC. V gene TRBV5-1 combines with J gene TRBJ2-5; perhaps TRBD2 as D (6 bases). The CDR3 consists of 13 residues. V lost 5 bases and J 2 bases, leaving 10 bases between the germline ends. Per germline, CDR1 SGHRS and CDR2 YFSETQ. The full variable domain, its missing parts supplied by reference TRBV5-1 and TRBJ2-5, is KAGVTQTPRYLIKTRGQQVTLSCSPISGHRSVSWYQQTPGQGLQFLFEYFSETQRNKGNFPGRFSGRQFSNSRSEMNVSTLELGDSALYLCASSRGTQETQYFGPGTRLLVL.

The chain joins TRBV20-1 to TRBJ1-4; no definite D call. Trimming pared 3 bases from V and 8 bases from J, leaving 13 bases between. The CDR3 is 13 amino acids. CDR1 DFQATT and CDR2 SNEGSKA come from the germline V gene (reference sequence). CDR3 in amino acids: CSASGPKVEKLFF. CDR3 in DNA: TGCAGTGCTAGCGGGCCTAAGGTGGAAAAACTGTTTTTT.

This clonotype was picked up many times. The chain has TRBV11-2 and TRBJ1-1; 9 positions match TRBD1. The ends lost 1 base at V and 9 bases at J; junction bases unmatched: 3. CDR3 length equals 13 residues. Germline V lookup: CDR1 SGHAT, CDR2 FQNNGV. DNA of the CDR3: TGTGCCAGCAGCTTAGGGACAGGGGCGCAAGCTTTCTTT. Protein sequence: CASSLGTGAQAFF.

With regard to this clonotype: The conserved final phenylalanine or tryptophan is absent from the CDR3, which likely points to a read error. V is TRBV7-2 and J is TRBJ2-7, with a weak D call TRBD1 (6 bases). Germline loops: CDR1 SGHTA, CDR2 FQGNSA. The CDR3 sequence is 13 residues long. The V end lost 2 bases, the J end lost 8 bases, and 13 bases lay between the germline ends. CDR3 protein: CASSLLNRDKQYL. The CDR3 DNA reads TGTGCCAGCAGCTTATTGAACAGGGACAAGCAGTACTTG.

In its sample, this clonotype was seen many times. J is TRBJ2-1 and V is TRBV5-1; possible D gene TRBD2, 6 bases. Germline V gives CDR1 SGHRS, CDR2 YFSETQ. Deletions cut 5 bases from V and 5 bases from J, with 14 bases between. CDR3 length: 14 amino acids. The CDR3 here is CASRSLADHNEQFF. CDR3 coding DNA: TGCGCCAGCAGGTCCTTAGCGGATCACAATGAGCAGTTCTTC. The full variable domain, rest sourced from reference TRBV5-1 and TRBJ2-1, is KAGVTQTPRYLIKTRGQQVTLSCSPISGHRSVSWYQQTPGQGLQFLFEYFSETQRNKGNFPGRFSGRQFSNSRSEMNVSTLELGDSALYLCASRSLADHNEQFFGPGTRLTVL.

This clonotype occurred many times. V and J are TRBV7-2 and TRBJ1-6, with D uncertain. Germline CDR1 is SGHTA and CDR2 is FQGNSA. The germline V and J ends were trimmed by 5 bases and 14 bases, with 16 bases remaining between them. There are 13 residues in the CDR3. CDR3 protein: CASSPQLRQALHF. CDR3 coding DNA: TGTGCCAGCAGCCCGCAACTCCGCCAGGCCCTCCACTTT.

This clonotype was detected ten times or more. The CDR3 sequence is CASSWGTDTEAFF. The CDR3 DNA reads as TGCGCCAGCAGCTGGGGGACAGACACTGAAGCTTTCTTT. V and J are TRBV5-1 and TRBJ1-1, with 7 bases matching TRBD1. V shed 3 bases and J 3 bases; nucleotides not matched to a gene: 2. Germline V gene data show CDR1 as SGHRS and CDR2 as YFSETQ. CDR3 length equals 13 residues. Full variable domain (outside the CDR3, taken from reference TRBV5-1 and TRBJ1-1): KAGVTQTPRYLIKTRGQQVTLSCSPISGHRSVSWYQQTPGQGLQFLFEYFSETQRNKGNFPGRFSGRQFSNSRSEMNVSTLELGDSALYLCASSWGTDTEAFFGQGTRLTVV.

The chain uses TRBV20-1 and TRBJ1-1, with 7 bases matching TRBD1. V shed 0 bases and J 4 bases; nucleotides not matched to a gene: 5. Germline V gene sequence: CDR1 DFQATT, CDR2 SNEGSKA (reference sequence). The CDR3 runs 14 residues. CDR3 residues: CSARDGQGGTEAFF. Written as DNA, the CDR3 is TGCAGTGCTAGAGATGGGCAGGGGGGCACTGAAGCTTTCTTT.

This clonotype was recorded many times. V is TRBV5-1 and J is TRBJ1-5, with D possibly matching TRBD1 (6 bases). The CDR3 runs 14 residues. Looked up from germline, CDR1 is SGHRS and CDR2 is YFSETQ. With 0 bases removed from V and 9 bases from J, the gap between germline ends came to 13 bases. The CDR3 loop is CASSLGTAEGPQHF. The CDR3 DNA reads TGCGCCAGCAGCTTGGGGACAGCCGAAGGGCCCCAGCATTTT.

This clonotype was seen at least ten times. The V call is TRBV5-1, the J call TRBJ2-3; TRBD1 might be the D (5 bases). Germline CDR1 SGHRS, CDR2 YFSETQ. Trimming left V 4 bases short and J 5 bases short, with 17 bases between. This CDR3 spans 15 amino acids. CDR3 protein: CASSRTTATKDTQYF. CDR3 sequence (DNA): TGCGCCAGCAGCCGTACGACAGCTACTAAAGATACGCAGTATTTT.

The sample holds many counts of this clonotype. CDR3 bases: TGTGCCACCAGCACAGCGCGGGGGGACCCAGCCAATGAGCAGTTCTTC. It translates to CATSTARGDPANEQFF. The chain recombines TRBV15 with TRBJ2-1; 8 positions match TRBD2. Losses at the gene ends were 4 bases for V and 6 bases for J; bases not matched to a gene: 11. Germline CDR1 and CDR2: LNHNV and YYDKDF (reference sequence). This CDR3 spans 16 amino acids.